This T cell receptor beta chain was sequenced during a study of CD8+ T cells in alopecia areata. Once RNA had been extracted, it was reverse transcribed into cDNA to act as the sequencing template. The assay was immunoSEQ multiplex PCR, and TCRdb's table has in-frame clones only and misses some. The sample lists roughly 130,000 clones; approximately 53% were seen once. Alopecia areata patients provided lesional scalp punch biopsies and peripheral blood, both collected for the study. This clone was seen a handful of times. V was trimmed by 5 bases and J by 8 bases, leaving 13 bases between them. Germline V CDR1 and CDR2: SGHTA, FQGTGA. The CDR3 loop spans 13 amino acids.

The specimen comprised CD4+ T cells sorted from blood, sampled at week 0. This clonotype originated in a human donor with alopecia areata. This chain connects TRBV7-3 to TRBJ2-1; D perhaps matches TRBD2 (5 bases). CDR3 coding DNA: TGTGCCAGCAGCCAGGTTGGAGGACATGAGCAGTTCTTC. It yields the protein CASSQVGGHEQFF. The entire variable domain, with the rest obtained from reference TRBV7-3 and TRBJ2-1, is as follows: GAGVSQTPSNKVTEKGKYVELRCDPISGHTALYWYRQSLGQGPEFLIYFQGTGAADDSGLPNDRFFAVRPEGSVSTLKIQRTERGDSAVYLCASSQVGGHEQFFGPGTRLTVL.